This T cell receptor (beta chain) was recovered during a study of shared clonotypes between healthy human individuals. CDR1 is SGHDN and CDR2 is FVKESK in the germline V gene. The V end lost 1 base, the J end lost 5 bases, and 8 bases lay between the germline ends. The CDR3 is 14 residues long. Unsorted PBMC samples were amplified in replicate PCRs containing about 300 ng DNA, 30,000 or so T cell genomes. Repertoires were generated with immunoSEQ multiplex PCR, while TCRdb's copy carries only in-frame clones and drops some. The sample lists about 470,000 clones; around 79% were seen once. Only one count was recorded for this clone. In unsorted samples, genomic DNA was obtained using about 90 million PBMCs.

This chain connects TRBV14 to TRBJ1-4; possibly TRBD1 for D (6 bases). The sequenced material came from PBMCs. The receptor was derived from a woman in her thirties or forties in good health. Some clones in this sample may be carry-over from other donors' samples. The DNA of the CDR3 is TGTGCCAGCAGCCAAGGCCAGGGGAATGAAAAACTGTTTTTT. Its protein product is CASSQGQGNEKLFF.